This T cell receptor beta chain was captured in a study of T cell responses to AZD1222 COVID-19 vaccine. The study's findings and limits: The repertoires were collected only after the peak T cell response.

As for this clone: Its specificity is not known.

Produced via immunoSEQ multiplex PCR; TCRdb's table is partial and in-frame only. The sample lists 110,000 or so clones; more than 85% were seen once. With 0 bases clipped from V and 6 bases from J, the junction kept 6 bases outside the gene matches. The V gene's germline CDR1 is SGHDN and CDR2 FVKESK. The CDR3 is 15 residues long. The sequences come from peripheral blood, collected 28 days after the second AZD1222 dose. The chain combines TRBV14 with TRBJ1-2; the match to TRBD1 covers 8 bases. The TCR was taken from an adult who received the AZD1222 COVID-19 vaccine. Written as DNA, the CDR3 is TGTGCCAGCAGCCAAGATCCCCGACAGGGGAATGGCTACACCTTC. Translation: CASSQDPRQGNGYTF.